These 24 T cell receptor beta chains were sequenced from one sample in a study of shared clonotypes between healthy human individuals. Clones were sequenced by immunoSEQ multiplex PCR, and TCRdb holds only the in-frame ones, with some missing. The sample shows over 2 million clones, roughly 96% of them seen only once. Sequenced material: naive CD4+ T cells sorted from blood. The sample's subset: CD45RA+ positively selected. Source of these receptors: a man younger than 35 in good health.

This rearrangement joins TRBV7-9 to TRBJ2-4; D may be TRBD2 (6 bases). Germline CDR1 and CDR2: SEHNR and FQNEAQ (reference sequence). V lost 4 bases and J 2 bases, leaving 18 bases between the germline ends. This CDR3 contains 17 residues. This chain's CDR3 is CASSSPGTEGPKNIQYF. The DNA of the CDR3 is TGTGCCAGCAGCTCGCCTGGGACTGAAGGGCCCAAAAACATTCAGTACTTC. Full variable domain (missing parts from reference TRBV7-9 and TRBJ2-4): DTGVSQNPRHKITKRGQNVTFRCDPISEHNRLYWYRQTLGQGPEFLTYFQNEAQLEKSRLLSDRFSAERPKGSFSTLEIQRTEQGDSAMYLCASSSPGTEGPKNIQYFGAGTRLSVL.

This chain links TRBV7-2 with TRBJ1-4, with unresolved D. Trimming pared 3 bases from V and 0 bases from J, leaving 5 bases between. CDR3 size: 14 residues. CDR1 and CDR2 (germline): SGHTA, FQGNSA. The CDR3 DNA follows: TGTGCCAGCAGCTTCTATTCAACTAATGAAAAACTGTTTTTT. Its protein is CASSFYSTNEKLFF.

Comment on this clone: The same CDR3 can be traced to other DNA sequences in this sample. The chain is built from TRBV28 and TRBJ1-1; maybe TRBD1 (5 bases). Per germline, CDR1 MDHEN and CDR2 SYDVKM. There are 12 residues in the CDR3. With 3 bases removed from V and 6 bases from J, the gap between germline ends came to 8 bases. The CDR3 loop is CASSLLGAEAFF. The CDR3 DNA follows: TGTGCCAGCAGTTTGTTGGGGGCTGAAGCTTTCTTT. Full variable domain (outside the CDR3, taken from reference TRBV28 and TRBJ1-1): DVKVTQSSRYLVKRTGEKVFLECVQDMDHENMFWYRQDPGLGLRLIYFSYDVKMKEKGDIPEGYSVSREKKERFSLILESASTNQTSMYLCASSLLGAEAFFGQGTRLTVV.

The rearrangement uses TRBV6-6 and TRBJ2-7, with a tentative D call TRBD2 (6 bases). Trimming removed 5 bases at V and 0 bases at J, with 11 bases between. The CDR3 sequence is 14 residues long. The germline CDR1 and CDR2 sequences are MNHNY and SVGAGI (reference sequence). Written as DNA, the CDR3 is TGTGCCAGCAGTGGCGGGGTAGGCTCCTACGAGCAGTACTTC. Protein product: CASSGGVGSYEQYF.

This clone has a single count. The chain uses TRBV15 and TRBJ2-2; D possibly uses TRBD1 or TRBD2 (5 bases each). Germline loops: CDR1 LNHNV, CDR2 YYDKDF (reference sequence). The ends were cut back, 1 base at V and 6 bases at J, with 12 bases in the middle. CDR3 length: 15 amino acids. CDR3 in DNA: TGTGCCACCAGCAGAGTCTCGGGGCCGGCCGGGGAGCTGTTTTTT. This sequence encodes CATSRVSGPAGELFF.

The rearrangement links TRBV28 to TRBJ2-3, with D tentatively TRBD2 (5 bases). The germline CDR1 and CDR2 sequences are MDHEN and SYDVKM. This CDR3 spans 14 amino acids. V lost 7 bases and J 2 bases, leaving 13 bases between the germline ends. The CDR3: CASTPGSYTDTQYF. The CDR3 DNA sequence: TGTGCCAGCACACCGGGATCGTACACAGATACGCAGTATTTT. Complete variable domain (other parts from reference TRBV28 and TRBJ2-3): DVKVTQSSRYLVKRTGEKVFLECVQDMDHENMFWYRQDPGLGLRLIYFSYDVKMKEKGDIPEGYSVSREKKERFSLILESASTNQTSMYLCASTPGSYTDTQYFGPGTRLTVL.

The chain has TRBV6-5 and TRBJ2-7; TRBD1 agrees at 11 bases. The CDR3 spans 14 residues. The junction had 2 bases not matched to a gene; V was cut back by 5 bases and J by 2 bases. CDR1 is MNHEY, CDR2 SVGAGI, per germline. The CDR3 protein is CASSGTGGAYEQYF. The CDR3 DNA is TGTGCCAGCAGTGGGACAGGGGGGGCCTACGAGCAGTACTTC.

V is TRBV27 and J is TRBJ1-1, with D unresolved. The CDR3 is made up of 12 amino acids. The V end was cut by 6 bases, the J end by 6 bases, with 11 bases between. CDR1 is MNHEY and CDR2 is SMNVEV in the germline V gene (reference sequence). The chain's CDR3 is CASSRGGSEAFF. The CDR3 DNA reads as TGTGCCAGCAGCCGGGGAGGATCTGAAGCTTTCTTT.

CDR3 loop: CASSLMTSSYEQYF. The CDR3 region has the DNA TGTGCCAGCAGCTTAATGACTAGCAGCTACGAGCAGTACTTC. The chain carries TRBV7-2 and TRBJ2-7, with TRBD2 matching 7 bases. V dropped 2 bases and J dropped 3; count of bases not matched to a gene: 4. The CDR3 runs 14 residues. Germline values: CDR1 SGHTA, CDR2 FQGNSA.

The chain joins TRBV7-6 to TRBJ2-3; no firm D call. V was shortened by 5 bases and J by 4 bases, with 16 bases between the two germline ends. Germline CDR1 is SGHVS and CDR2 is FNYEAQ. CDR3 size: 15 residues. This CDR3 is CASSTSPSQADTQYF. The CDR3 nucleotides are TGTGCCAGCAGCACCTCCCCCTCTCAGGCAGATACGCAGTATTTT.

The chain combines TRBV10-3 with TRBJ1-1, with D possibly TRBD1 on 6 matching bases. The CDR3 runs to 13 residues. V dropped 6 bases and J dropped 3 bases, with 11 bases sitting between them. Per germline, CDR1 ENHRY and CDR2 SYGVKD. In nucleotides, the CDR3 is TGTGCCATCAGCGCGGGGGCGTACACTGAAGCTTTCTTT. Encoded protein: CAISAGAYTEAFF.

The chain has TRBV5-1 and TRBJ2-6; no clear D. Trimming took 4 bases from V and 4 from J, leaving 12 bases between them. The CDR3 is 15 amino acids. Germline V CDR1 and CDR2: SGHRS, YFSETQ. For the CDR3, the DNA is TGCGCCAGCAGCCCCCTGGGTGACGGGGCCAACGTCCTGACTTTC. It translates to CASSPLGDGANVLTF.

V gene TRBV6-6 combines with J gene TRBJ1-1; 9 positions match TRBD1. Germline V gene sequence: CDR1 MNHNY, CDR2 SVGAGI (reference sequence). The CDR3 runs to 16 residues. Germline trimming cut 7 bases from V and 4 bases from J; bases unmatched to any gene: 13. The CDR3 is CASTYGGGTGRTEAFF. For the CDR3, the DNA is TGTGCCAGCACCTACGGAGGGGGGACAGGGCGCACTGAAGCTTTCTTT.

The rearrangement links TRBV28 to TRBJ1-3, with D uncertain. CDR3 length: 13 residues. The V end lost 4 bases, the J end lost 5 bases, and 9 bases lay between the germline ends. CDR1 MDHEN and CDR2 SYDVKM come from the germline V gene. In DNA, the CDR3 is TGTGCCAGCAGTTCCCCAGATCGAAACACCATATATTTT. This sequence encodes CASSSPDRNTIYF. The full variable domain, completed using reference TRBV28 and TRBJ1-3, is DVKVTQSSRYLVKRTGEKVFLECVQDMDHENMFWYRQDPGLGLRLIYFSYDVKMKEKGDIPEGYSVSREKKERFSLILESASTNQTSMYLCASSSPDRNTIYFGEGSWLTVV.

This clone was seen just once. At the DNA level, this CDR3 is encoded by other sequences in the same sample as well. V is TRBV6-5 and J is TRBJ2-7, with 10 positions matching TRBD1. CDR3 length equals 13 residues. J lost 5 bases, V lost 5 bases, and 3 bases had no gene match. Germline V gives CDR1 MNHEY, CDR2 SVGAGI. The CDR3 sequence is CASSRDRGNEQYF. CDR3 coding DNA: TGTGCCAGCAGTCGGGACAGGGGCAACGAGCAGTACTTC.

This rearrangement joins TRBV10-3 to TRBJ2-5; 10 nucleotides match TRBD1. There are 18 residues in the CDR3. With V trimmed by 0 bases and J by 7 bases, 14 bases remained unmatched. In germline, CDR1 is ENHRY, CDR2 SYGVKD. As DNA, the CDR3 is TGTGCCATCAGTGAGTCTCGCTTGGACAGGGGGGCGTCTGGGACCCAGTACTTC. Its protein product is CAISESRLDRGASGTQYF.

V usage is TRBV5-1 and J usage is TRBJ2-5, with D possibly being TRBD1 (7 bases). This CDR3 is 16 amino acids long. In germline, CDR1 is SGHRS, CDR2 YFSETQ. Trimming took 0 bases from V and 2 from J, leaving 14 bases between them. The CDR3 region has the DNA TGCGCCAGCAGCTTGGCTAGTCAGGGGGGTCAAGAGACCCAGTACTTC. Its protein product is CASSLASQGGQETQYF.

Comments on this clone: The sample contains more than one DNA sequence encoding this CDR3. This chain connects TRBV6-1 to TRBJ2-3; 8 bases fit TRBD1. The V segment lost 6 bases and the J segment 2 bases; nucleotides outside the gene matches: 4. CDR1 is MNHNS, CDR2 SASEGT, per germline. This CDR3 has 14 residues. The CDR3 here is CASSRQGYTDTQYF. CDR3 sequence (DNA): TGTGCCAGCAGCAGACAGGGGTACACAGATACGCAGTATTTT.

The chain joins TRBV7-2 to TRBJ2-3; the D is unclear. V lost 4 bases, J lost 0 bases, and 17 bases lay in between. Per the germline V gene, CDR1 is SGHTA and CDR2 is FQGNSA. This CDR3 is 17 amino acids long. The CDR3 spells CASSSQLQTSSTDTQYF. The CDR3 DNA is TGTGCCAGCAGCTCCCAGCTACAGACATCTAGCACAGATACGCAGTATTTT.

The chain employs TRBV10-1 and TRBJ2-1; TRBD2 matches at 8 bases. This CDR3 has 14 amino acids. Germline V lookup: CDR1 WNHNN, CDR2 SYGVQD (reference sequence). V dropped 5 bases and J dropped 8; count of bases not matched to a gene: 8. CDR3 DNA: TGCGCCAGCAGTATAGGGCTAGCGGGCGATGAGCAGTTCTTC. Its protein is CASSIGLAGDEQFF.

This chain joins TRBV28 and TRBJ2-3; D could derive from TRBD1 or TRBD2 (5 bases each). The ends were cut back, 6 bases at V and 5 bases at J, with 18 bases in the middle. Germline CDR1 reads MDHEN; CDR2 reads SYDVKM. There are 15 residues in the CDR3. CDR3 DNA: TGTGCCAGCAGAGAGGGGACCCTAGCCCGAGATACGCAGTATTTT. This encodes CASREGTLARDTQYF.

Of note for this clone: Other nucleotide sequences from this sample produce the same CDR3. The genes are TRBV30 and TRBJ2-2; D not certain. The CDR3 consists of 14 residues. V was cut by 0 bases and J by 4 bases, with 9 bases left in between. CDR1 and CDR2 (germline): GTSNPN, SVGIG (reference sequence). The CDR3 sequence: CAWSVGVSTGELFF. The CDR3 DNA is TGTGCCTGGAGTGTAGGCGTCAGCACCGGGGAGCTGTTTTTT.

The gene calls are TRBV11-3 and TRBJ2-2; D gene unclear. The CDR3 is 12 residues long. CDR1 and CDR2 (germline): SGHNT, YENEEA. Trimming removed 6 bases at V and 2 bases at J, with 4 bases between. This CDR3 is CASRQNTGELFF. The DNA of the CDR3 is TGTGCCAGCAGGCAAAACACCGGGGAGCTGTTTTTT.

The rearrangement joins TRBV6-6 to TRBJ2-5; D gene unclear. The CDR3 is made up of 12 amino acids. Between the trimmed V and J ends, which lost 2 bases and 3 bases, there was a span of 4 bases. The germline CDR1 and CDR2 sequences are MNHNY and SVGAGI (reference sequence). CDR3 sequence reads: CASSYVEETQYF. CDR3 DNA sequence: TGTGCCAGCAGTTACGTGGAAGAGACCCAGTACTTC.